This T cell receptor (beta chain) originates from a study of OX40 agonist ivuxolimab in advanced cancers. Study overall: Administration of intravenous ivuxolimab to patients occurred every 2 weeks at 0.01 to 10 mg/kg.

The CDR3 loop spans 15 amino acids. Looked up from germline, CDR1 is WSHSY and CDR2 is SAAADI. V shed 1 base and J 0 bases; nucleotides not matched to a gene: 3. TCRdb's table, derived via immunoSEQ multiplex PCR, lists solely in-frame clones and lacks some. The sample shows around 65,000 clones, roughly 90% of them seen only once. Study-wide results and limits: Average numbers of expanded clones were greater in CD8+ T cells than in CD4+.

Turning to this clone: The antigen remains unidentified.

This TCR was sampled from an adult with an advanced solid tumor such as melanoma, head and neck, liver or kidney cancer. This sample comprised CD4+ or CD8+ T cells sorted from blood, obtained in a trial of the OX40 agonist ivuxolimab. The rearrangement links TRBV10-2 to TRBJ2-7; 7 nucleotides align to TRBD2. CDR3 DNA sequence: TGCGCCAGCAGTGAGTGGCGGGGGTTCTCCTACGAGCAGTACTTC. Protein product: CASSEWRGFSYEQYF.